This record looks at one T cell receptor beta chain sequence and its context. Its matching antigen is unknown. Other nucleotide sequences in the sample specify the same CDR3. Produced via immunoSEQ multiplex PCR; TCRdb's table is partial and in-frame only. The sample holds more than 30,000 clones, about nine tenths seen once. Per the germline V gene, CDR1 is SGHTS and CDR2 is YDEGEE. V lost 4 bases and J 7 bases, leaving 15 bases between the germline ends. The CDR3 consists of 14 residues. This entry comes from a study of multiple sclerosis patients with progressive multifocal leukoencephalopathy. Notes on the study in general: Clones expanded at PML were already present before and during natalizumab.

Time point reported: time of PML onset. The source of this sequence is a woman between 40 and 50 years old with progressive multifocal leukoencephalopathy. Material: PBMCs, obtained from a patient treated with natalizumab. V and J are TRBV5-8 and TRBJ1-5, with D possibly matching TRBD1 (6 bases). CDR3 amino acids: CASSIRGGNQPQHF. DNA for the CDR3: TGTGCCAGCAGCATAAGGGGGGGAAACCAGCCCCAGCATTTT.